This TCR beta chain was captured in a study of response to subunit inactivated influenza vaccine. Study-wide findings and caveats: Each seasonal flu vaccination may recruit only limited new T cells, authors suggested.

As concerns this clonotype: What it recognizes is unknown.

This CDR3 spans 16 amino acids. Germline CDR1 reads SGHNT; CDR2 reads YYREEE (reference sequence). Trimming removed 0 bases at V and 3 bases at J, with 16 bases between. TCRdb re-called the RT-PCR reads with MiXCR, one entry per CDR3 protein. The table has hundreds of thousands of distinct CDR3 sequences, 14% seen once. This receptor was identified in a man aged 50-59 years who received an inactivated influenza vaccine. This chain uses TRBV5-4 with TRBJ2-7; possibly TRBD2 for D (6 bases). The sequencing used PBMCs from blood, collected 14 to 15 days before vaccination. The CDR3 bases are TGTGCCAGCAGCTTGGGAGGCGGGGCACAATACTACGAGCAGTACTTC. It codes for CASSLGGGAQYYEQYF.